These T cell receptor beta chains were read from a single sample in a study of beta chain features in type 1 diabetes. Only in-frame clones appear in the TCRdb table, and some are missing; sequencing was by immunoSEQ multiplex PCR. The data show hundreds of thousands of clones, about an eighth seen once. Sequencing was done on a sample of naive CD4+ T cells from blood. The receptors were gathered from a man aged 18 to 35 with type 1 diabetes. Each CDR3 is given with its conserved first and last residue. D genes are given only for firm matches. Where a row states a size, it is once, few, many or the class of an expanded clone; other rows omit it.

D gene	V gene	clone size	J gene	CDR3 DNA	CDR3 protein
NA	TRBV28	NA	TRBJ1-1	TGTGCCAGCAGTCCTACCCGGACAGTGAACACTGAAGCTTTCTTT	CASSPTRTVNTEAFF
NA	TRBV7-2	few	TRBJ2-1	TGTGCCAGCAGTTCCACGGGGGGCAAGTACAATGAGCAGTTCTTC	CASSSTGGKYNEQFF
NA	TRBV5-1	NA	TRBJ2-1	TGCGCCAGCAGCTTGGGTCCCACTAGGTCGGATGAGCAGTTCTTC	CASSLGPTRSDEQFF
NA	TRBV11-1	NA	TRBJ1-4	TGTGCCAGCAGCAGTACGGCAGGGACGAATGAAAAACTGTTTTTT	CASSSTAGTNEKLFF
NA	TRBV5-1	NA	TRBJ2-3	TGCGCCAGCGCCCTCCTAGCGAGCACAGATACGCAGTATTTT	CASALLASTDTQYF
NA	TRBV7-2	NA	TRBJ1-5	TGTGCCAGCAGCTTCGGCGGCAATCAGCCCCAGCATTTT	CASSFGGNQPQHF
NA	TRBV6-5	few	TRBJ2-1	TGTGCCAGCACTAAGACAGAATTCTACAATGAGCAGTTCTTC	CASTKTEFYNEQFF
TRBD2	TRBV7-7	NA	TRBJ2-1	TGTGCTAGCAGCTCCGGGACTAGCGGCTACAATGAGCAGTTCTTC	CASSSGTSGYNEQFF
NA	TRBV14	NA	TRBJ2-1	TGTGCCAGCAGCCGTACTAGCCCGACCACTGAGCAGTTCTTC	CASSRTSPTTEQFF
NA	TRBV2	few	TRBJ2-7	TGTGCCAGCAGTGACTTAGGGGTCTACGAGCAGTACTTC	CASSDLGVYEQYF
NA	TRBV10-3	few	TRBJ1-5	TGTGCCATCAGTGAAGGGAGCAATCAGCCCCAGCATTTT	CAISEGSNQPQHF
NA	TRBV6-6	few	TRBJ2-1	TGTGCCAGCAGTTACAGATGGAATGAGCAGTTCTTC	CASSYRWNEQFF
NA	TRBV30	NA	TRBJ2-3	TGTGCCTGGAGTCCCGGTGCAGATACGCAGTATTTT	CAWSPGADTQYF
NA	TRBV6-1	NA	TRBJ2-3	TGTGCCAGCGGTTATTACAGGGAATCAGATACGCAGTATTTT	CASGYYRESDTQYF
TRBD2	TRBV29-1	few	TRBJ2-1	TGCAGCGTCGATAGGACTAGCAACAATGAGCAGTTCTTC	CSVDRTSNNEQFF
TRBD2	TRBV7-9	few	TRBJ2-7	TGTGCCAGCGCCACCGGGACTAGATCCTACGAGCAGTACTTC	CASATGTRSYEQYF
NA	TRBV19	few	TRBJ2-2	TGTGCCAGTTCTTCTCAGGGGAGGGTGAACACCGGGGAGCTGTTTTTT	CASSSQGRVNTGELFF
NA	TRBV27	few	TRBJ2-6	TGTGCCAGCTGGGACGGAGGCGCTGGGGCCAACGTCCTGACTTTC	CASWDGGAGANVLTF
NA	TRBV25-1	NA	TRBJ2-7	TGTGCCAGCAGTTTCACCCCCCGGCAGCTCTCCTACGAGCAGTACTTC	CASSFTPRQLSYEQYF
NA	TRBV7-2	few	TRBJ2-3	TGTGCCAGCAGCTTAGATCGGGGCACAGATACGCAGTATTTT	CASSLDRGTDTQYF
NA	TRBV28	NA	TRBJ1-5	TGTGCCGCGCTACAGATTAATAGCAATCAGCCCCAGCATTTT	CAALQINSNQPQHF
NA	TRBV4-2	NA	TRBJ2-1	TGTGCCAGCAGCCCCCGGGGGCGGGACTCCTACAATGAGCAGTTCTTC	CASSPRGRDSYNEQFF
TRBD1	TRBV9	NA	TRBJ1-5	TGTGCCAGCAGCGCCCGGACAGGGAGAAATCAGCCCCAGCATTTT	CASSARTGRNQPQHF
NA	TRBV6-5	NA	TRBJ1-1	TGTGCCAGCAGCCCGGACCTGTATGAAGCTTTCTTT	CASSPDLYEAFF
NA	TRBV6-1	NA	TRBJ2-1	TGTGCCAGCAGTGTAGCGGCGTCCTACAATGAGCAGTTCTTC	CASSVAASYNEQFF
NA	TRBV30	NA	TRBJ2-1	TGTGCCTGGAGTGTACTAGGACAGTACAATGAGCAGTTCTTC	CAWSVLGQYNEQFF
TRBD2	TRBV7-2	NA	TRBJ2-5	TGTGCCAGCAGCTTAGCCGGGACTAGCGGGAGTTATTGGGAGACCCAGTACTTC	CASSLAGTSGSYWETQYF
NA	TRBV19	few	TRBJ2-7	TGTGCCAGTAGCCAGGGCGACGAGCAGTACTTC	CASSQGDEQYF
NA	TRBV11-2	few	TRBJ2-7	TGTGCCAGCAGCCCCCGGCAGGGAGTAGACGAGCAGTACTTC	CASSPRQGVDEQYF
NA	TRBV14	NA	TRBJ2-1	TGTGCCAGCAGCCAAGTTGCGGGGTTGGGTGAGCAGTTCTTC	CASSQVAGLGEQFF
TRBD1	TRBV27	few	TRBJ1-2	TGTGCCAACAGGGACAGTCTCCCCTCTGAGCCCTATGGCTACACCTTC	CANRDSLPSEPYGYTF
NA	TRBV29-1	few	TRBJ2-5	TGCAGCGCGGAGCGAAGCGGGGAGACCCAGTACTTC	CSAERSGETQYF
TRBD2	TRBV7-2	few	TRBJ2-1	TGTGCCAGCAGGGAGGGGACTAGCGGGAGTGTGCGTGAGCAGTTCTTC	CASREGTSGSVREQFF
TRBD2	TRBV7-9	few	TRBJ2-1	TGTGCCAGCAGCTTAGGGTGGACTAGCGGGAGCCCCAATGAGCAGTTCTTC	CASSLGWTSGSPNEQFF
NA	TRBV2	NA	TRBJ2-5	TGTGCCAGCAGGAACGTCCAAGAGACCCAGTACTTC	CASRNVQETQYF
NA	TRBV11-3	NA	TRBJ2-1	TGTGCCAGCAGCACATCGGACGGATCCTACAATGAGCAGTTCTTC	CASSTSDGSYNEQFF
TRBD1	TRBV7-2	NA	TRBJ2-2	TGTGCCAGCAGCCGTACAGGACAGGGAATCGGGGAGCTGTTTTTT	CASSRTGQGIGELFF
NA	TRBV21-1	few	TRBJ1-5	TGTGCCAGCAGCAAAGGCAGGGGGAGCAATCAGCCCCAGCATTTT	CASSKGRGSNQPQHF
NA	TRBV30	NA	TRBJ1-6	TGTGCCTGGAAGGACCTCGGAGGGTCACCCCTCCACTTT	CAWKDLGGSPLHF
TRBD1	TRBV9	few	TRBJ1-6	TGTGCCAGCAGCGCCGGGACAGGGTATAATTCACCCCTCCACTTT	CASSAGTGYNSPLHF
TRBD1	TRBV4-3	few	TRBJ2-7	TGCGCCAGCAGCCAAGCCCTTGACAGGGGAGCCTACGAGCAGTACTTC	CASSQALDRGAYEQYF
NA	TRBV21-1	few	TRBJ2-1	TGTGCCAGCAGCAAAGGTCAGCGGAGAGGTGAGCAGTTCTTC	CASSKGQRRGEQFF
NA	TRBV10-3	few	TRBJ2-5	TGTGCCATCAGTGAGTCGAAAAAGAACCAAGAGACCCAGTACTTC	CAISESKKNQETQYF
NA	TRBV4-1	few	TRBJ2-3	TGCGCCAGCAGCCAACCAGGGAGGGGGACAGATACGCAGTATTTT	CASSQPGRGTDTQYF
NA	TRBV7-2	NA	TRBJ2-7	TGTGCCAGCATCCCGACACTCAGCGGGCGCTACGAGCAGTACTTC	CASIPTLSGRYEQYF
NA	TRBV7-2	NA	TRBJ2-3	TGTGCCAGCAGCCCTACGGGGGGACAGAGCACAGATACGCAGTATTTT	CASSPTGGQSTDTQYF
TRBD2	TRBV5-4	NA	TRBJ2-7	TGTGCCAGCAGCCTACCAGGACTAGCGGCGATACCTAGCTCCTACGAGCAGTACTTC	CASSLPGLAAIPSSYEQYF
TRBD1	TRBV7-9	few	TRBJ1-5	TGTGCCAGCAGCTTCTCAGGGGGCGATCAGCCCCAGCATTTT	CASSFSGGDQPQHF
NA	TRBV5-1	NA	TRBJ1-5	TGCGCCAGCAGCTTGGACAGGGAAAATCAGCCCCAGCATTTT	CASSLDRENQPQHF
TRBD2	TRBV7-2	NA	TRBJ2-3	TGTGCCAGCAGCTATGTATCTAGCGGGGGTAATACGCAGTATTTT	CASSYVSSGGNTQYF